One and the same sample provided the 8 T cell receptor beta chains below, sequenced in a study of STAT3 mutations in large granular lymphocyte leukemia. Study-wide points: At least one immunodominant TCR beta clonotype appeared in every T-cell large granular lymphocyte leukemia patient.

Generated by immunoSEQ multiplex PCR, the TCRdb table keeps only in-frame clones and is missing some. The sample lists fewer than 5,500 clones, 66% seen once, with roughly 78% in the top ten. For these receptors, no antigen is known. What was sequenced was peripheral blood mononuclear cells. All receptors derive from a man in his fifties or sixties with T-cell large granular lymphocyte leukemia. Some clones in this sample may be carry-over from other donors' samples.

This clone is large within its sample. The V gene is TRBV4-3, the J gene TRBJ1-1; D is ambiguous. Germline lookup yields CDR1 LGHNA and CDR2 YSLEER. V lost 1 base, J lost 4 bases, and 7 bases lay in between. The CDR3 sequence is 13 residues long. CDR3 loop: CASSQGVTTEAFF. CDR3 nucleotide sequence: TGCGCCAGCAGCCAAGGGGTCACCACTGAAGCTTTCTTT.

This clone was counted a single time. The genes are TRBV4-1 and TRBJ1-2; D not certain. The CDR3 is made up of 12 amino acids. Trimming removed 0 bases at V and 8 bases at J, with 7 bases between. Per the germline V gene, CDR1 is MGHRA and CDR2 is YSYEKL. DNA of the CDR3: TGCGCCAGCAGCCAAGAGACCGGGGGCTACACCTTC. Its protein is CASSQETGGYTF.

To note about this clone: Because the CDR3's place on the DNA is in doubt, the DNA is left out and the CDR3 is given as listed by TCRdb. The chain carries TRBV5-1 and TRBJ1-3. The CDR3 comprises 17 residues, both ends counted. Germline CDR1 reads SGHRS; CDR2 reads YFSETQ. This CDR3 is CASSWGSGRASGNTIYF.

The V and J genes are TRBV6-5 and TRBJ2-7; TRBD1 aligns across 8 bases. The V gene end was trimmed by 0 bases and the J gene end by 0 bases; junction bases not matched to a gene: 4. The germline V gene encodes CDR1 MNHEY and CDR2 SVGAGI. This CDR3 has 16 residues. CDR3 nucleotide sequence: TGTGCCAGCAGTTACTCGGGACAGGTCAACTCCTACGAGCAGTACTTC. Translation: CASSYSGQVNSYEQYF.

The rearrangement uses TRBV9 and TRBJ2-6, with unresolved D. With 3 bases removed from V and 0 bases from J, the gap between germline ends came to 7 bases. CDR3 length: 15 residues. CDR1 is SGDLS and CDR2 is YYNGEE in the germline V gene. The CDR3: CASSAKFSGANVLTF. The DNA of the CDR3 is TGTGCCAGCAGCGCAAAATTCTCTGGGGCCAACGTCCTGACTTTC.

The chain recombines TRBV18 with TRBJ1-3, with 9 bases that match TRBD1. Germline trimming cut 6 bases from V and 3 bases from J; bases unmatched to any gene: 6. CDR1 and CDR2 (germline): KGHSH, LQKENI. The CDR3 runs 15 residues. The chain's CDR3 is CASSAGTGFGNTIYF. The CDR3 DNA sequence: TGTGCCAGCTCGGCCGGGACAGGGTTTGGAAACACCATATATTTT.

The CDR3 reads CASSRTGPSNQPQHF. CDR3 coding DNA: TGTGCCAGCAGCCGGACAGGGCCAAGCAATCAGCCCCAGCATTTT. The chain combines TRBV5-8 with TRBJ1-5; TRBD1 agrees at 8 bases. Losses at the gene ends were 4 bases for V and 1 base for J; bases not matched to a gene: 4. CDR1 is SGHTS and CDR2 is YDEGEE in the germline V gene. The CDR3 is 15 residues long.

The V gene is TRBV6-1, the J gene TRBJ2-7, with 7 nucleotides matching TRBD2. This CDR3 spans 13 amino acids. Trimming cost V 4 bases and J 4 bases; bases outside gene matches: 4. The germline gives CDR1 MNHNS, CDR2 SASEGT. The DNA of the CDR3 is TGTGCCAGCAGTGGGGAGGGATGGTACGAGCAGTACGTC. Its translation is CASSGEGWYEQYV.